Sequencing of this T cell receptor beta chain was carried out in a study of T-cell memory formation after mild COVID-19. TCRdb analysed the 5' RACE reads with MiXCR anew, one entry per CDR3 protein. Of approximately 42,000 distinct CDR3 sequences in the sample, 6% to 7% are singletons; the top ten hold approximately 0.8%. Sequencing was done on a sample of PBMCs or a T cell subset sorted from them (not recorded which). This receptor was taken from an adult who had mild COVID-19 (a few samples of this study predate the infection). Cell type and time point are not known.

As DNA, the CDR3 is TGTGCCAGCAGCGTGAGAGCCCTTAACTATGGCTACACCTTC. This encodes CASSVRALNYGYTF. The J gene is TRBJ1-2, the V gene TRBV2; D is unresolved. This CDR3 is built from 14 residues. The germline V gene encodes CDR1 SNHLY and CDR2 FYNNEI. Trimming took 6 bases from V and 1 from J, leaving 12 bases between them.